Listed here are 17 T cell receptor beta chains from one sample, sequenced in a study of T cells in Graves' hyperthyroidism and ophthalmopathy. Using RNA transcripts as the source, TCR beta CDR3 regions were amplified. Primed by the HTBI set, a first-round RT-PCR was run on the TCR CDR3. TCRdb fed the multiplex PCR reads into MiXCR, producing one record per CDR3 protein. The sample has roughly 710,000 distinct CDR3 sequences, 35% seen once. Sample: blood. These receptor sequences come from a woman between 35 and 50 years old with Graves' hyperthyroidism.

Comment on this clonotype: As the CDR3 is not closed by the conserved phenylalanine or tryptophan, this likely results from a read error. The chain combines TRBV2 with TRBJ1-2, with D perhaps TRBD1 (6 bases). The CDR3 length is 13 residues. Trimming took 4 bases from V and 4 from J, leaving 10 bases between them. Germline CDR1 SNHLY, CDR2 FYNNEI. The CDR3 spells CASSADSSYGYTY. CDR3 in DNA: TGTGCCAGCAGTGCGGACAGTTCCTATGGCTACACCTAC.

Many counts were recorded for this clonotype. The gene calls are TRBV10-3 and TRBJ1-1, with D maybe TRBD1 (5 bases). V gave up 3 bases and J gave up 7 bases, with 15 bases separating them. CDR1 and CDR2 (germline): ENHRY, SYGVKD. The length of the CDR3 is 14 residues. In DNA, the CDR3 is TGTGCCATCAGTGAAACGGGGGGAGGAGGTGAAGCTTTCTTT. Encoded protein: CAISETGGGGEAFF.

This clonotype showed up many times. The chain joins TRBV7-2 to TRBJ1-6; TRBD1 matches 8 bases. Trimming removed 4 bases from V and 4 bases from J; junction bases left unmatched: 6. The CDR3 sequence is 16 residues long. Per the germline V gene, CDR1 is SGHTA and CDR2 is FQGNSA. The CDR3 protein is CASSSGTGLYNSPLHF. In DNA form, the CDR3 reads TGTGCCAGCAGCTCGGGGACAGGCTTGTATAATTCACCCCTCCACTTT.

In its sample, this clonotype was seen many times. In DNA, the CDR3 is TGTGCCAGCAGCGTATCTGGACACGAAGAGACCCAGTACTTC. Translating it yields CASSVSGHEETQYF. V and J are TRBV9 and TRBJ2-5; tentatively, D is TRBD1 (5 bases). Trimming removed 1 base at V and 3 bases at J, with 10 bases between. The germline V gene encodes CDR1 SGDLS and CDR2 YYNGEE. This CDR3 is 14 amino acids long.

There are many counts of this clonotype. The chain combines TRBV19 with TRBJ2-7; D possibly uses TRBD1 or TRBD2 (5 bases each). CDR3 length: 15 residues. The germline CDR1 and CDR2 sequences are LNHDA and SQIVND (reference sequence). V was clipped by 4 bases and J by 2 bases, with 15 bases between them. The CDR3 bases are TGTGCCAGTAGTAAATTCGGGGACCGCGCCTACGAGCAGTACTTC. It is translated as CASSKFGDRAYEQYF.

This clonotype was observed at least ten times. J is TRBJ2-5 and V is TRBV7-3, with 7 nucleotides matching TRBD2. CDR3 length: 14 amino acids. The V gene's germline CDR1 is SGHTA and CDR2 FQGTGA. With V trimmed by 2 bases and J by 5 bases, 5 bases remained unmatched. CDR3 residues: CASSLSGGSETQYF. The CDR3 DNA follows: TGTGCCAGCAGCTTATCGGGGGGAAGCGAGACCCAGTACTTC. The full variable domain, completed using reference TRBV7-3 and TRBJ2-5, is GAGVSQTPSNKVTEKGKYVELRCDPISGHTALYWYRQSLGQGPEFLIYFQGTGAADDSGLPNDRFFAVRPEGSVSTLKIQRTERGDSAVYLCASSLSGGSETQYFGPGTRLLVL.

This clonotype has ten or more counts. The CDR3 region is CASSVQGEDGYTF. The CDR3 nucleotides are TGTGCCAGCAGTGTCCAGGGGGAGGATGGCTACACCTTC. The gene calls are TRBV6-1 and TRBJ1-2, with 7 positions matching TRBD1. Germline V gene sequence: CDR1 MNHNS, CDR2 SASEGT. This CDR3 is 13 amino acids long. Trimming at V came to 4 bases and at J to 6 bases, leaving 5 bases not matched to a gene.

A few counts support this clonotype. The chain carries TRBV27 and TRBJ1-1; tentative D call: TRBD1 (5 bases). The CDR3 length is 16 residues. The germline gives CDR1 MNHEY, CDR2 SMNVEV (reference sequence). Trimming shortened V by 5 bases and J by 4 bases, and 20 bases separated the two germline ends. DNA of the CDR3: TGTGCCAGCAGTCGTCTGGCTTTAGGGGCTAGCACTGAAGCTTTCTTT. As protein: CASSRLALGASTEAFF.

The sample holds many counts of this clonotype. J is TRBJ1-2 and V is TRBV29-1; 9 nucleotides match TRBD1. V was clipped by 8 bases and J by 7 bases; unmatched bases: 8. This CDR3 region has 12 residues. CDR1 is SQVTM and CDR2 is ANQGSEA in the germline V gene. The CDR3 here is CSLGEDRGGYTF. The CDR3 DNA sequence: TGCAGCTTAGGGGAGGACAGGGGTGGCTACACCTTC.

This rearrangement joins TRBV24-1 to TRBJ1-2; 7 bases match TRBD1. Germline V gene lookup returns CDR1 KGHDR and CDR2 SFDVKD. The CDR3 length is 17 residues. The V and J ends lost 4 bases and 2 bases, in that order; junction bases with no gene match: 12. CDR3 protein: CATSETGRGRTNYGYTF. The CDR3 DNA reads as TGTGCCACCAGTGAGACAGGGCGAGGTAGAACAAACTATGGCTACACCTTC.

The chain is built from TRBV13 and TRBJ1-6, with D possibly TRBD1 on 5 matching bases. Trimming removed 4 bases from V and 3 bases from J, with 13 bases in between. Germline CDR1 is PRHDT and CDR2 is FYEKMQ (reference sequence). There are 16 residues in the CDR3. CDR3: CASSSRDWGYNSPLHF. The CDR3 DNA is TGTGCCAGCAGCTCCCGGGACTGGGGCTATAATTCACCCCTCCACTTT.

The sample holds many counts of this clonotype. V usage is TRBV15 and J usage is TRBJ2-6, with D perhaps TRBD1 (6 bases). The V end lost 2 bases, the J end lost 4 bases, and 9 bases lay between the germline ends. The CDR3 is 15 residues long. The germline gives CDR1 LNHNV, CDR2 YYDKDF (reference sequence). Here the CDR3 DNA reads TGTGCCACCAGCAGAACAGGGTCCGGGGCCAACGTCCTGACTTTC. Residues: CATSRTGSGANVLTF.

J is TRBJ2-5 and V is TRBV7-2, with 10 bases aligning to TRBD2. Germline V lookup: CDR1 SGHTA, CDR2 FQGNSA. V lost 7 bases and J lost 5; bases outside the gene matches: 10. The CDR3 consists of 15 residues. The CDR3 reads CASTPPSGRGETQYF. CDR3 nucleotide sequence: TGTGCCAGCACCCCCCCTAGCGGGAGAGGGGAGACCCAGTACTTC.

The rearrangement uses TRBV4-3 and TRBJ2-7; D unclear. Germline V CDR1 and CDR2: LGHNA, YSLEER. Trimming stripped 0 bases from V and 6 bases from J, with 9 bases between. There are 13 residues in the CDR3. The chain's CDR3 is CASSQEGYGEQYF. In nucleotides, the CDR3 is TGCGCCAGCAGCCAAGAGGGATATGGCGAGCAGTACTTC.

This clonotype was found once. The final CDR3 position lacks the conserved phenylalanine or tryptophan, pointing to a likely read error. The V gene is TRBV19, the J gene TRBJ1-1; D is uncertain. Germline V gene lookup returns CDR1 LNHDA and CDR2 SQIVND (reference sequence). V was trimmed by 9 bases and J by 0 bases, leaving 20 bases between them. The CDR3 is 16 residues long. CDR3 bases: TGTGCCAGCAGTGCCGCCGGCCGATCTTTGAACACTGAAGCTTTCTCT. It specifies CASSAAGRSLNTEAFS.

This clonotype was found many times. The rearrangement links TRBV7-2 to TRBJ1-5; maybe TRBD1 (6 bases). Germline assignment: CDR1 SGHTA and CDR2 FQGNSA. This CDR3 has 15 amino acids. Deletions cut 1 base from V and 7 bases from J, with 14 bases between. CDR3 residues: CASSLGRGFPQPQHF. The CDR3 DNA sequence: TGTGCCAGCAGCTTAGGCAGGGGTTTCCCCCAGCCCCAGCATTTT. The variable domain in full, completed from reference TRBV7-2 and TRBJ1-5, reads GAGVSQSPSNKVTEKGKDVELRCDPISGHTALYWYRQSLGQGLEFLIYFQGNSAPDKSGLPSDRFSAERTGGSVSTLTIQRTQQEDSAVYLCASSLGRGFPQPQHFGDGTRLSIL.

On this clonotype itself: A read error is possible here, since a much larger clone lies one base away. CDR3 amino acids: CAISYSGQGGSPLHF. Here the CDR3 DNA reads TGTGCCATCAGTTACTCGGGTCAGGGTGGATCACCCCTCCACTTT. The V and J genes are TRBV6-5 and TRBJ1-6; possibly TRBD1 for D (5 bases). The length of the CDR3 is 15 residues. Germline-derived CDR1 and CDR2 are MNHEY and SVGAGI.